What follows are 18 T cell receptor beta chains derived from one specimen sequenced in a study of CD8+CD57+ T cells in acquired aplastic anemia. All patients picked for sequencing had shown, by flow cytometry, an expansion of CD8+CD57+ cells. TCR beta VDJ and CDR3 profiles were obtained from a genomic DNA template. TCRdb processed the reads anew with MiXCR; each CDR3 protein has one entry. The repertoire consists of hundreds of thousands of distinct CDR3 sequences, with about a third occurring once and the leading ten covering 0.7% to 1%. Sample: sorted CD4+, CD8+, or CD8+CD57+ T cells (not recorded which) from PBMCs. These TCRs come from a human donor with aplastic anemia.

The chain employs TRBV6-5 and TRBJ2-3, with D uncertain. The germline V gene has CDR1 MNHEY and CDR2 SVGAGI. V was clipped by 7 bases and J by 1 base, with 12 bases between them. The CDR3 runs 14 residues. The CDR3: CASTSSRGTDTQYF. For the CDR3, the DNA is TGTGCCAGCACTTCCTCCCGGGGCACAGATACGCAGTATTTT.

V gene TRBV29-1 combines with J gene TRBJ1-2; D might be TRBD1 (5 bases). V lost 3 bases and J 5 bases, leaving 25 bases between the germline ends. CDR3 length: 17 residues. In germline, CDR1 is SQVTM, CDR2 ANQGSEA. DNA of the CDR3: TGCAGCGTTGAGATCGGGGCAGAAGGAGTGGGACTTTATGGCTACACCTTC. Its protein is CSVEIGAEGVGLYGYTF.

This clonotype has ten or more counts. CDR3 amino acids: CASSISGASTDTQYF. CDR3 nucleotides: TGTGCCAGTAGTATTAGCGGAGCTAGCACAGATACGCAGTATTTT. V usage is TRBV19 and J usage is TRBJ2-3, with D possibly being TRBD2 (6 bases). This CDR3 is built from 15 residues. CDR1 LNHDA and CDR2 SQIVND come from the germline V gene (reference sequence). The ends were cut back, 3 bases at V and 0 bases at J, with 10 bases in the middle.

This clonotype came up once. A read error is possible here, since a much larger clone lies one base away. CDR3 sequence reads: CAISAGVGLGGELLF. CDR3 coding DNA: TGTGCCATCAGTGCAGGGGTCGGGCTCGGCGGGGAGCTGCTTTTT. The chain recombines TRBV10-3 with TRBJ2-2, with D perhaps being TRBD1 or TRBD2 (6 bases each). The CDR3 covers 15 residues. The germline V gene encodes CDR1 ENHRY and CDR2 SYGVKD.

This clonotype was observed at least ten times. The chain employs TRBV20-1 and TRBJ1-5, with D perhaps matching TRBD1 (6 bases). V dropped 5 bases and J dropped 4 bases, with 12 bases sitting between them. Germline assignment: CDR1 DFQATT and CDR2 SNEGSKA (reference sequence). The CDR3 contains 13 residues. CDR3 coding DNA: TGCAGTGCTCCACAGGGATTTAATCAGCCCCAGCATTTT. Residues: CSAPQGFNQPQHF.

This clonotype was counted between two and nine times. The chain combines TRBV20-1 with TRBJ2-3, with TRBD2 matching 13 bases. CDR3 length equals 17 residues. Germline assignment: CDR1 DFQATT and CDR2 SNEGSKA (reference sequence). The J segment lost 2 bases and the V segment lost 6 bases, leaving 11 bases of the junction unmatched. In nucleotides, the CDR3 is TGCAGTGCCAGTGGACTAGCGGGGGCCTCTCCCACAGATACGCAGTATTTT. Translation: CSASGLAGASPTDTQYF.

This clonotype has more than one count but fewer than ten. The rearrangement joins TRBV19 to TRBJ1-1; D possibly corresponds to TRBD1 (6 bases). Trimming took off 6 bases at V and 7 bases at J, with 15 bases between the two ends. The CDR3 extends over 13 amino acids. The germline V gene has CDR1 LNHDA and CDR2 SQIVND (reference sequence). The CDR3 is CASRTQGEVEAFF. The CDR3 coding sequence is TGTGCCAGTAGGACACAGGGAGAGGTTGAAGCTTTCTTT.

The genes are TRBV15 and TRBJ1-6; D not resolved. The CDR3 runs 13 residues. V lost 2 bases and J 7 bases, leaving 6 bases between the germline ends. Germline V CDR1 and CDR2: LNHNV, YYDKDF (reference sequence). This CDR3 reads CATSRLGNSPLHF. The CDR3, as DNA: TGTGCCACCAGCAGACTAGGGAATTCACCCCTCCACTTT.

This clonotype was seen a handful of times. The J gene is TRBJ1-1, the V gene TRBV3-1; D is uncertain. This CDR3 contains 14 residues. Trimming removed 1 base from V and 1 base from J, with 7 bases in between. Germline assignment: CDR1 LGHDT and CDR2 YNNKEL (reference sequence). CDR3: CASSQVSGNTEAFF. The CDR3 DNA reads as TGTGCCAGCAGCCAAGTTTCAGGGAACACTGAAGCTTTCTTT.

This clonotype was seen repeatedly, ten times or more. The V gene is TRBV29-1, the J gene TRBJ1-1; maybe TRBD1 (5 bases). The germline CDR1 and CDR2 sequences are SQVTM and ANQGSEA. This CDR3 region has 12 residues. V was clipped by 6 bases and J by 2 bases, with 10 bases between them. In nucleotides, the CDR3 is TGCAGCGTGGACCAGGGCAACACTGAAGCTTTCTTT. Its translation: CSVDQGNTEAFF.

The gene calls are TRBV9 and TRBJ1-6, with 8 bases identical to TRBD1. Germline CDR1 is SGDLS and CDR2 is YYNGEE. V shed 7 bases, J shed 6 bases, and the junction held 6 bases outside the gene matches. This CDR3 has 14 amino acids. The CDR3 DNA sequence: TGTGCCAGCGCTCAGGGGGCTCCTAATTCACCCCTCCACTTT. This encodes CASAQGAPNSPLHF.

This rearrangement joins TRBV9 to TRBJ2-7; TRBD1 aligns across 9 bases. This CDR3 is built from 14 residues. Looked up from germline, CDR1 is SGDLS and CDR2 is YYNGEE. The ends lost 0 bases at V and 6 bases at J; junction bases unmatched: 4. CDR3 protein: CASSVGTGAGEQYF. In DNA, the CDR3 is TGTGCCAGCAGCGTAGGGACAGGGGCTGGCGAGCAGTACTTC.

The chain couples TRBV10-3 to TRBJ1-6; the D gene is possibly TRBD1 (6 bases). Trimming shortened V by 3 bases and J by 3 bases, and 9 bases separated the two germline ends. Germline CDR1 and CDR2: ENHRY and SYGVKD. The CDR3 runs 15 residues. Here the CDR3 DNA reads TGTGCCATCAGTGAACAGGGCAACTATAATTCACCCCTCCACTTT. Protein sequence: CAISEQGNYNSPLHF.

The rearrangement joins TRBV20-1 to TRBJ2-7; the D gene is possibly TRBD2 (5 bases). From germline, CDR1 is DFQATT and CDR2 SNEGSKA (reference sequence). Trimming shortened V by 5 bases and J by 2 bases, and 22 bases separated the two germline ends. The CDR3 is made up of 16 amino acids. The chain's CDR3 is CSAFALLSDSPYEQYF. CDR3 in DNA: TGCAGTGCTTTCGCTTTATTGTCGGACTCCCCCTACGAGCAGTACTTC.

This clonotype was found a few times. The genes are TRBV4-2 and TRBJ2-7, with 9 bases aligning to TRBD2. The CDR3 spans 15 residues. Germline assignment: CDR1 LGHNA and CDR2 YNFKEQ. The V segment lost 1 base and the J segment 2 bases; nucleotides outside the gene matches: 3. The CDR3 region has the DNA TGTGCCAGCAGCCAAGGACTAGCGGAGCCCTACGAGCAGTACTTC. It specifies CASSQGLAEPYEQYF.

This clonotype was counted a few times. The V call is TRBV29-1, the J call TRBJ2-1; 7 positions agree with TRBD1. The CDR3 spans 11 residues. Germline assignment: CDR1 SQVTM and CDR2 ANQGSEA. Trimming at V came to 4 bases and at J to 7 bases, leaving 1 base not matched to a gene. The CDR3 spells CSVAQGNEQFF. CDR3 bases: TGCAGCGTTGCACAGGGGAATGAGCAGTTCTTC.

For this clonotype: At one of its ends the junction is not consistent with the germline gene, which may arise from a read error. The chain has TRBV10-1 and TRBJ2-2; D gene ambiguous. The CDR3 contains 14 residues. The V gene's germline CDR1 is WNHNN and CDR2 SYGVQD (reference sequence). The chain's CDR3 is CASSESAKTGELFF. In DNA, the CDR3 is TGCGCCAGCAGTGAGTCGGCGAAAACCGGGGAGCTGTTTTTT.

The rearrangement links TRBV2 to TRBJ2-5; weak D call: TRBD2 (6 bases). Germline V gives CDR1 SNHLY, CDR2 FYNNEI. The CDR3 is 13 residues long. V lost 5 bases and J lost 5, with 12 bases in between. For the CDR3, the DNA is TGTGCCAGCAGTCGACTAGTTACGGAGACCCAGTACTTC. Its translation is CASSRLVTETQYF.